This T cell receptor beta chain is from a study of human T cells and chemical hapten exposure. About the study: Scalp application of diphenylcyclopropenone was performed weekly in patients across the entire roughly 22-week study. Small differences in pooled library volume mainly drove the variation in TCR yields per sample.

A single record per CDR3 protein comes from TCRdb applying MiXCR to the RACE reads. The sample contains roughly 98,000 distinct CDR3 sequences, 9.5% to 15% of which appear only once. The time point is: patch test 1, 2 weeks after DPC sensitization. Described treatment: therapeutic diphenylcyclopropenone sensitization with weekly scalp DPC. Donors were 18 to 70-year-old alopecia patients suitable for DPC. From whole blood left unfractionated, total RNA was extracted. The CDR3 is 18 residues long. V shed 3 bases and J 6 bases; nucleotides not matched to a gene: 11. The germline CDR1 and CDR2 sequences are LNHDA and SQIVND (reference sequence).

The V and J genes are TRBV19 and TRBJ2-1, with 13 bases aligning to TRBD2. The clonotype was recovered from a middle-aged woman with alopecia areata. Some clones in this sample may be carry-over from other donors' samples. Sample: whole blood, taken in connection with sensitization to the hapten diphenylcyclopropenone (DPC). The CDR3 DNA reads TGTGCCAGTAGTATTAGAGGACTAGCGGGAGCCGGGGGCAATGAGCAGTTCTTC. Its protein product is CASSIRGLAGAGGNEQFF. Complete variable domain (other parts from reference TRBV19 and TRBJ2-1): DGGITQSPKYLFRKEGQNVTLSCEQNLNHDAMYWYRQDPGQGLRLIYYSQIVNDFQKGDIAEGYSVSREKKESFPLTVTSAQKNPTAFYLCASSIRGLAGAGGNEQFFGPGTRLTVL.